Below are 23 T cell receptor beta chains sequenced from a single sample in a study of T cell repertoires in cytomegalovirus infection. Each CDR3 protein is one row after TCRdb ran MiXCR on the reads. The sample lists some 150,000 distinct CDR3 sequences, 25% to 35% occurring once. Their target antigens are unknown. The sample consisted of CD8+ T cells from cultured PBMCs, taken from culture after CMV antigen stimulation. These receptors were taken from a human donor in good health (CMV status not recorded). Some clones in this sample may be carry-over from other donors' samples.

This CDR3 is CASSLLADNTGELFF. The CDR3 DNA is TGTGCCAGCAGCTTACTAGCGGATAACACCGGGGAGCTGTTTTTT. The V and J genes are TRBV7-9 and TRBJ2-2; 7 nucleotides align to TRBD2. Germline V gene data show CDR1 as SEHNR and CDR2 as FQNEAQ (reference sequence). CDR3 length: 15 amino acids. Unmatched junction bases numbered 2, after V lost 2 bases and J lost 2 bases.

This clonotype showed up just a few times. V gene TRBV6-5 combines with J gene TRBJ1-3; D gene ambiguous. The V end was cut by 0 bases, the J end by 0 bases, with 3 bases between. Germline V gene lookup returns CDR1 MNHEY and CDR2 SVGAGI. The CDR3 runs to 14 residues. CDR3 coding DNA: TGTGCCAGCAGTTACTCTGGCTCTGGAAACACCATATATTTT. Translated, it gives CASSYSGSGNTIYF.

This clonotype was counted many times. The chain joins TRBV5-4 to TRBJ2-7, with D perhaps TRBD1 (5 bases). The germline V gene encodes CDR1 SGHNT and CDR2 YYREEE (reference sequence). Trimming shortened V by 4 bases and J by 3 bases, and 11 bases separated the two germline ends. CDR3 length: 13 residues. The CDR3 sequence is CASSPQDNYEQYF. The CDR3 nucleotides are TGTGCCAGCAGCCCACAGGACAACTACGAGCAGTACTTC.

The chain couples TRBV7-9 to TRBJ2-7; possibly TRBD2 for D (5 bases). Germline assignment: CDR1 SEHNR and CDR2 FQNEAQ (reference sequence). This CDR3 is 13 amino acids long. The V end lost 2 bases, the J end lost 4 bases, and 9 bases lay between the germline ends. The CDR3 loop reads CASSLPGFYEQYF. The CDR3 DNA follows: TGTGCCAGCAGCTTACCGGGGTTTTACGAGCAGTACTTC. Based on the CDR3 plus reference TRBV7-9 and TRBJ2-7, the full variable domain is DTGVSQNPRHKITKRGQNVTFRCDPISEHNRLYWYRQTLGQGPEFLTYFQNEAQLEKSRLLSDRFSAERPKGSFSTLEIQRTEQGDSAMYLCASSLPGFYEQYFGPGTRLTVT.

This clonotype came up a few times. The CDR3 spells CASSFAGTGFYEQYF. CDR3 bases: TGTGCCAGCAGTTTCGCCGGGACAGGATTCTACGAGCAGTACTTC. The rearrangement uses TRBV12-3 or TRBV12-4 and TRBJ2-7, with TRBD1 matching 8 bases. The CDR3 loop spans 15 amino acids. V was pared by 3 bases and J by 3 bases, with 7 bases of the junction left unmatched.

This clonotype has a handful of counts. This chain links TRBV28 with TRBJ1-6, with a possible D match to TRBD1 (6 bases). Germline CDR1 is MDHEN and CDR2 is SYDVKM. CDR3 length equals 14 residues. V was trimmed by 6 bases and J by 7 bases, leaving 13 bases between them. Written as DNA, the CDR3 is TGTGCCAGCAGCCCCGACAGGATCAATTCACCCCTCCACTTT. Its protein is CASSPDRINSPLHF.

In its sample, this clonotype was seen a few times. The chain has TRBV7-6 and TRBJ2-1; no clear D gene. The CDR3 has 15 amino acids. Deletions cut 2 bases from V and 1 base from J, with 9 bases between. CDR1 and CDR2 from the germline V gene are SGHVS and FNYEAQ. The CDR3 nucleotides are TGTGCCAGCAGCTTAAGGGTGTTGTCCTACAATGAGCAGTTCTTC. Translating it yields CASSLRVLSYNEQFF.

In this sample, this clonotype turned up a few times. The V call is TRBV27, the J call TRBJ1-1, with D possibly TRBD1 on 5 matching bases. The CDR3 length is 19 residues. Per the germline V gene, CDR1 is MNHEY and CDR2 is SMNVEV (reference sequence). V was cut by 9 bases and J by 0 bases, with 29 bases left in between. In DNA form, the CDR3 reads TGTGCCAGTCCATCCCCTAACAGCAGTGTCGGGGGTCTGAACACTGAAGCTTTCTTT. Its translation is CASPSPNSSVGGLNTEAFF.

This clonotype was seen at least ten times. The rearrangement joins TRBV4-1 to TRBJ1-2; 8 bases agree with TRBD1. Germline values: CDR1 MGHRA, CDR2 YSYEKL. There are 15 residues in the CDR3. The trim removed 7 bases at V and 4 bases at J, leaving 11 bases unmatched. DNA of the CDR3: TGCGCCAGCACCATAAGACAGGGGTTCGGCTATGGCTACACCTTC. This translates into CASTIRQGFGYGYTF.

Only a few counts were recorded for this clonotype. The chain joins TRBV7-6 to TRBJ2-1; 10 nucleotides align to TRBD2. J was trimmed by 7 bases and V by 4 bases; bases with no gene match: 7. Looked up from germline, CDR1 is SGHVS and CDR2 is FNYEAQ. This CDR3 is 15 amino acids long. The CDR3 loop reads CASSSRLAGENEQFF. CDR3 bases: TGTGCCAGCAGCTCGAGGCTAGCGGGGGAAAATGAGCAGTTCTTC.

J is TRBJ2-7 and V is TRBV12-3 or TRBV12-4; tentatively, D is TRBD2 (6 bases). The CDR3 consists of 12 residues. V dropped 6 bases and J dropped 4 bases, with 10 bases sitting between them. CDR3 protein: CASSPGVYEQYF. CDR3 DNA sequence: TGTGCCAGCAGCCCGGGGGTGTACGAGCAGTACTTC.

Comment on this clonotype: A read error is likely, as this CDR3 ends without the conserved phenylalanine or tryptophan. The chain carries TRBV7-6 and TRBJ1-3; D remains ambiguous. Trimming took off 5 bases at V and 4 bases at J, with 6 bases between the two ends. The V gene's germline CDR1 is SGHVS and CDR2 FNYEAQ. The CDR3 totals 12 residues. CDR3 region: CASSPEGNTIYS. DNA for the CDR3: TGTGCCAGCAGCCCCGAAGGAAACACCATATATTCT.

This clonotype was seen a handful of times. The chain joins TRBV12-3 or TRBV12-4 to TRBJ2-2; D is possibly TRBD1 or TRBD2 (5 bases each). The CDR3 extends over 16 amino acids. The V end lost 2 bases, the J end lost 6 bases, and 16 bases lay between the germline ends. CDR3 coding DNA: TGTGCCAGCAGTTTATTCTCTGATTGGGGGTCCGGGGAGCTGTTTTTT. As protein: CASSLFSDWGSGELFF.

The chain is built from TRBV30 and TRBJ2-1; TRBD2 might be the D (7 bases). V lost 3 bases and J 4 bases, leaving 19 bases between the germline ends. CDR1 is GTSNPN, CDR2 SVGIG, per germline (reference sequence). This CDR3 region has 16 residues. The CDR3 DNA is TGTGCCTGGAGCTCCCTCCGGGGGGCGCGGTACAATGAGCAGTTCTTC. This gives the protein CAWSSLRGARYNEQFF.

The chain links TRBV5-6 to TRBJ2-7; D uncertain. Trimming took 1 base from V and 2 from J, leaving 7 bases between them. CDR3 length equals 13 residues. Germline CDR1 and CDR2: SGHDT and YYEEEE. The CDR3 region has the DNA TGTGCCAGCAGCTTGTTCCAGGCCTACGAGCAGTACTTC. Protein sequence: CASSLFQAYEQYF.

This clonotype has just one count. The V gene is TRBV15, the J gene TRBJ2-7, with D unresolved. With 4 bases removed from V and 6 bases from J, the gap between germline ends came to 16 bases. The CDR3 covers 14 residues. Germline V lookup: CDR1 LNHNV, CDR2 YYDKDF (reference sequence). The CDR3 reads CATSNGRRHLEQYF. CDR3 DNA sequence: TGTGCCACCAGCAACGGACGCAGGCATCTCGAGCAGTACTTC.

The table lists this clonotype with many counts. The rearrangement joins TRBV12-3 or TRBV12-4 to TRBJ2-7; D not certain. The CDR3 is 13 amino acids. Trimming left V 3 bases short and J 3 bases short, with 9 bases between. The CDR3 reads CASSFGSDYEQYF. CDR3 in DNA: TGTGCCAGCAGTTTTGGCAGTGACTACGAGCAGTACTTC.

The gene calls are TRBV28 and TRBJ1-2, with D uncertain. Per germline, CDR1 MDHEN and CDR2 SYDVKM. The germline V and J ends were trimmed by 11 bases and 7 bases, with 17 bases remaining between them. The CDR3 runs to 12 residues. The CDR3 DNA reads as TGTGCCCGGAGTTTAGGAGGTTTTGGCTACACCTTC. This codes for CARSLGGFGYTF.

This clonotype is a singleton in its sample. This chain connects TRBV12-3 or TRBV12-4 to TRBJ1-1, with D maybe TRBD1 (5 bases). V gave up 5 bases and J gave up 0 bases, with 25 bases separating them. The CDR3 sequence is 19 residues long. CDR3 region: CASSQSLGGPLPLNTEAFF. The CDR3 nucleotides are TGTGCCAGCAGTCAGAGTTTGGGGGGTCCTCTACCCCTGAACACTGAAGCTTTCTTT.

CDR3 amino acids: CASRQGAENQPQHF. The CDR3 DNA is TGTGCCAGCCGCCAGGGGGCAGAAAATCAGCCCCAGCATTTT. V gene TRBV19 combines with J gene TRBJ1-5; 8 positions match TRBD1. V shed 9 bases, J shed 4 bases, and the junction held 8 bases outside the gene matches. The CDR3 is 14 amino acids. Germline V gene sequence: CDR1 LNHDA, CDR2 SQIVND (reference sequence).

This clonotype was seen only once. The chain joins TRBV30 to TRBJ2-2; D gene ambiguous. Trimming removed 3 bases from V and 5 bases from J, with 4 bases in between. From germline, CDR1 is GTSNPN and CDR2 SVGIG (reference sequence). The CDR3 extends over 11 amino acids. The CDR3 protein is CAWRGTGELFF. CDR3 nucleotides: TGTGCCTGGAGAGGGACCGGGGAGCTGTTTTTT. The whole variable domain, remainder taken from reference TRBV30 and TRBJ2-2, is SQTIHQWPATLVQPVGSPLSLECTVEGTSNPNLYWYRQAAGRGLQLLFYSVGIGQISSEVPQNLSASRPQDRQFILSSKKLLLSDSGFYLCAWRGTGELFFGEGSRLTVL.

The sample holds a few counts of this clonotype. The chain employs TRBV4-1 and TRBJ1-5; the D is unclear. The ends were cut back, 4 bases at V and 1 base at J, with 14 bases in the middle. This CDR3 region has 16 residues. Germline V gene lookup returns CDR1 MGHRA and CDR2 YSYEKL. CDR3 coding DNA: TGCGCCAGCAGCCCCCACGATTGGGCCAGCAATCAGCCCCAGCATTTT. It codes for CASSPHDWASNQPQHF.

V usage is TRBV5-1 and J usage is TRBJ2-1, with D perhaps being TRBD1 or TRBD2 (6 bases each). Germline V lookup: CDR1 SGHRS, CDR2 YFSETQ. Trimming cost V 0 bases and J 3 bases, with 10 bases left between them. The CDR3 covers 15 residues. CDR3 coding DNA: TGCGCCAGCAGCTTGGCGGGGGCGATCTACAATGAGCAGTTCTTC. This sequence encodes CASSLAGAIYNEQFF.